This T cell receptor beta chain came from a study of OX40 agonist ivuxolimab in advanced cancers. Study-level background: Patients with prior anti-PD-1, anti-PD-L1 or anti-CTLA-4 therapy were eligible; 40% had some.

Drawing of blood for sampling happened at baseline, at cycle 4 day 1, and at cycle 7 day 1. This clone was seen a few times. V shed 6 bases and J shed 2 bases, with 4 bases lying between them. The CDR3 runs 11 residues. Germline V gene lookup returns CDR1 MNHEY and CDR2 SMNVEV (reference sequence). The table came from immunoSEQ multiplex PCR; TCRdb's copy has only in-frame clones and leaves some out. In the table there are around 90,000 clones, 80% to 95% of which are singletons. The TCR comes from an adult with an advanced solid tumor such as melanoma, head and neck, liver or kidney cancer. The sequencing used CD4+ or CD8+ T cells sorted from blood, collected in a trial of the OX40 agonist ivuxolimab. The chain is built from TRBV27 and TRBJ1-1; D is ambiguous. In DNA form, the CDR3 reads TGTGCCAGCAGGCGTAACACTGAAGCTTTCTTT. The encoded protein is CASRRNTEAFF.